This is a list of T cell receptor beta chains from one sample in a study of T cell repertoires in cytomegalovirus infection. TCRdb reprocessed the reads via MiXCR and lists one record per CDR3 protein. The sample shows more than 150,000 distinct CDR3 sequences, 28% of them seen only once. The specimen sequenced was PBMCs. These receptors came from a human donor in good health (CMV status not recorded). Some clones in this sample may be carry-over from other donors' samples. Each CDR3 is given with its conserved first and last residue. The D gene is left open where the match is weak. Some rows mark clone size as missing; the rest say once, few, many or name a class of expanded clone.

>.|TRBV7-2|.|TRBJ1-1
TGTGCCAGCAGGGTAGGGGACACTGGTGAAGCTTTCTTT
CASRVGDTGEAFF
>TRBD1|TRBV4-2|.|TRBJ2-5
TGTGCCAGCAGCCGGCAGAGGACCGGGACAGGTATTCAAGAGACCCAGTACTTC
CASSRQRTGTGIQETQYF
>.|TRBV7-2|many|TRBJ1-4
TGTGCCAGCAGCTTAGGCCGGGGGCCGGAAAAACTGTTTTTT
CASSLGRGPEKLFF
>.|TRBV6-1|.|TRBJ2-5
TGTGCCAGCAGTGTGCCCAGAAAGAACCAAGAGACCCAGTACTTC
CASSVPRKNQETQYF
>TRBD1|TRBV12-3/TRBV12-4|.|TRBJ2-3
TGTGCCAGCAGTTTATCCCGACAGGGCAGCACAGATACGCAGTATTTT
CASSLSRQGSTDTQYF
>.|TRBV19|few|TRBJ2-2
TGTGCCAGTAGTATCGACTCGAACACCGGGGAGCTGTTTTTT
CASSIDSNTGELFF
>.|TRBV4-1|.|TRBJ1-1
TGCGCCAGCAGCCTCAACGCATCCCCGTCCACTGAAGCTTTCTTT
CASSLNASPSTEAFF
>TRBD2|TRBV29-1|.|TRBJ2-1
TGCAGCATTTTGGGAGTAGCGGGGGGGAGCTCCTACAATGAGCAGTTCTTC
CSILGVAGGSSYNEQFF
>TRBD1|TRBV11-3|few|TRBJ2-5
TGTGCCAGCAGCTTAGGAGGGACAGGGCGCCAAGAGACCCAGTACTTC
CASSLGGTGRQETQYF
>.|TRBV10-1|few|TRBJ1-2
TGCGCCAGCAGTGATGAGGGAACGGGTGGCTACACCTTC
CASSDEGTGGYTF
>.|TRBV7-2|many|TRBJ2-7
TGTGCCAGCAGCACGTTCCGGGGGGAGCAGTACTTC
CASSTFRGEQYF
>TRBD2|TRBV29-1|.|TRBJ2-5
TGCAGCGCCGGCGGGGGGCGGGTGGAGACCCAGTACTTC
CSAGGGRVETQYF
>TRBD2|TRBV7-2|many|TRBJ2-5
TGTGCCAGCGCTAGCGGGGGTTGGCAAGAGACCCAGTACTTC
CASASGGWQETQYF
>.|TRBV6-1|.|TRBJ2-1
TGTGCCAGCAGTGAAATCGAGAGCACCTACAATGAGCAGTTCTTC
CASSEIESTYNEQFF
>.|TRBV12-3/TRBV12-4|few|TRBJ1-5
TGTGCCAGCACCTTGGGAAGCCTCAGGAGAGAGGGGGGGTATAGCAATCAGCCCCAGCATTTT
CASTLGSLRREGGYSNQPQHF
>.|TRBV14|.|TRBJ1-1
TGTGCCAGCAGCCACCTCGGACCCGGGAACACTGAAGCTTTCTTT
CASSHLGPGNTEAFF
>TRBD1|TRBV23-1|few|TRBJ2-1
TGCGCCAGCACCCTGGGACAGGGCGCACGCAATGAGCAGTTCTTC
CASTLGQGARNEQFF